The clone carrying this T cell receptor (beta chain) was picked up many times. The antigen is unknown. Time point given: sample taken at primary tumor resection. The donors were approximately 70 patients with non-small cell lung cancer that was early-stage and untreated. The input material, whole RNA from tumor, nontumor lung or frozen PBMC, was sequenced unsorted. This entry is derived from a study of spatial heterogeneity in lung cancer. At the level of the study: Each unique TCR and UMI combination was seen more than ten times on average in raw reads. Points from the study as a whole: Quantities of ubiquitous and regional expanded TCRs paralleled ubiquitous and regional nonsynonymous mutations, respectively. Counts of expanded intratumoral alpha and beta TCRs tracked tumor mutation counts.

MiXCR, applied by TCRdb to the 5' RACE reads, yields one record per CDR3 protein. Among roughly 19,000 distinct CDR3 sequences, 5% to 7% were seen once, and the ten largest hold about a tenth. Material: lung tumor tissue, obtained at surgery. The TCR originated in a female donor with early-stage non-small cell lung cancer.

The CDR3 loop is CASSQVGQGERNEQFF. The CDR3 bases are TGCGCCAGCAGCCAAGTGGGACAGGGGGAAAGGAATGAGCAGTTCTTC. The chain employs TRBV4-1 and TRBJ2-1; 11 bases match TRBD1. The CDR3 has 16 amino acids. In germline, CDR1 is MGHRA, CDR2 YSYEKL. Germline trimming cut 1 base from V and 7 bases from J; bases unmatched to any gene: 6.